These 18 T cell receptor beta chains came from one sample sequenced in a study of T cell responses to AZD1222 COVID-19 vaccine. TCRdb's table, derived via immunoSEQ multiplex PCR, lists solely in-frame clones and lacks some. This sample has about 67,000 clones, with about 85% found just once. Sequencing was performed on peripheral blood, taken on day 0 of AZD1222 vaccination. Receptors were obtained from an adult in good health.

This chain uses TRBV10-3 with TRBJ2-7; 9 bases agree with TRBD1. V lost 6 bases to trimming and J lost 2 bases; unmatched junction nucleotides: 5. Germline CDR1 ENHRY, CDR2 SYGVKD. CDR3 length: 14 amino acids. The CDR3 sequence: CAIRTDRGAYEQYF. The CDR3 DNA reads TGTGCCATCAGGACGGACAGGGGAGCCTACGAGCAGTACTTC.

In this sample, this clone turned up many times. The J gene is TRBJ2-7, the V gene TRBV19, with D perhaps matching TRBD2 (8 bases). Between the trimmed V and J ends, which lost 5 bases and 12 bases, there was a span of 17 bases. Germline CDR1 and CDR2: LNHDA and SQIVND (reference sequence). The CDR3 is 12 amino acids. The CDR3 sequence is CASSRRGGTAYF. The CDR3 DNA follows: TGTGCCAGTAGTCGACGCGGGGGGACAGCGTACTTC. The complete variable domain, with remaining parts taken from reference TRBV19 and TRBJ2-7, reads DGGITQSPKYLFRKEGQNVTLSCEQNLNHDAMYWYRQDPGQGLRLIYYSQIVNDFQKGDIAEGYSVSREKKESFPLTVTSAQKNPTAFYLCASSRRGGTAYFGPGTRLTVT.

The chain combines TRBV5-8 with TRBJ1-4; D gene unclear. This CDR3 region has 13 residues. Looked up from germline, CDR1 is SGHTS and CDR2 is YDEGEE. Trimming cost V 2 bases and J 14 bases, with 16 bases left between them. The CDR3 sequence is CASSFADVNSLFF. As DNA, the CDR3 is TGTGCCAGCAGCTTCGCGGACGTTAACAGCCTGTTTTTT.

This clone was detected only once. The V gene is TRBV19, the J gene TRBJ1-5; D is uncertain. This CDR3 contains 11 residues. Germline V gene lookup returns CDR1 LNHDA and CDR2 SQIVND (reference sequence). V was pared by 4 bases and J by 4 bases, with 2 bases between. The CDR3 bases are TGTGCCAGTAGTAATAATCAGCCCCAGCATTTT. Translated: CASSNNQPQHF.

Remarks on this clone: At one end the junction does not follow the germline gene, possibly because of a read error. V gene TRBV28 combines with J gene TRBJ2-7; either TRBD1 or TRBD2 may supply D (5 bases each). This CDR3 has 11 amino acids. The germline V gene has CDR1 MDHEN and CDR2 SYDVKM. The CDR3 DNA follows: TGTGCCAGCAGTGACCGGGACCCGGTGCACTTC. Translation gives CASSDRDPVHF.

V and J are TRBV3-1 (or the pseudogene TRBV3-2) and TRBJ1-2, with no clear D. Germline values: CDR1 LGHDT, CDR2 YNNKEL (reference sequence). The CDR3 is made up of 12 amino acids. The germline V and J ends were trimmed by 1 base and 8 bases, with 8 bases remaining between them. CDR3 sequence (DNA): TGTGCCAGCAGCCAAGCACATGAAGGCTACACCTTC. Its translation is CASSQAHEGYTF.

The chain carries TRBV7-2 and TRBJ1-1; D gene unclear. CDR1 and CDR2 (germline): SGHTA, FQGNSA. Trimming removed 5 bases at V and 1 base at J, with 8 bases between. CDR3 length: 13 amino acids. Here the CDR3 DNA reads TGTGCCAGCAGCCCACCCCCGAACACTGAAGCTTTCTTT. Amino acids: CASSPPPNTEAFF.

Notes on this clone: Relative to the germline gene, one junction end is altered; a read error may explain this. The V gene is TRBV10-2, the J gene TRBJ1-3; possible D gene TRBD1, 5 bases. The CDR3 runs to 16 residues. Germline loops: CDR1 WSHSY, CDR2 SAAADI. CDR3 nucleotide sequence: TGCGCCAGCACTGGGACCCCCCGGACCTCTGGAAGCACCATATATTTT. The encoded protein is CASTGTPRTSGSTIYF.

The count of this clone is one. CDR3 coding DNA: TGTGCCAGCAGGGTTGTCTCTCATGGATTGAACACTGAAGCTTTCTTT. Its translation: CASRVVSHGLNTEAFF. The chain combines TRBV28 with TRBJ1-1; D is ambiguous. Trimming took off 6 bases at V and 0 bases at J, with 17 bases between the two ends. CDR1 is MDHEN, CDR2 SYDVKM, per germline. This CDR3 region has 16 residues.

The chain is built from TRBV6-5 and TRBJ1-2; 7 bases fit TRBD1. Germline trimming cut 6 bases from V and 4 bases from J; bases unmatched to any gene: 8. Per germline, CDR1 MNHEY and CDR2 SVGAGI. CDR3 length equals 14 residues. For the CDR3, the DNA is TGTGCCAGCAGGCGACAGGGAGTCCCCTATGGCTACACCTTC. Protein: CASRRQGVPYGYTF.

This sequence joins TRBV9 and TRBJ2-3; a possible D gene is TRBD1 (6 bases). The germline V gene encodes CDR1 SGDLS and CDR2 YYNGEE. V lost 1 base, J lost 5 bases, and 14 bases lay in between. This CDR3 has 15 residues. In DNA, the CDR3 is TGTGCCAGCAGCGTATCGGCAGGGGCTAAAGATACGCAGTATTTT. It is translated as CASSVSAGAKDTQYF. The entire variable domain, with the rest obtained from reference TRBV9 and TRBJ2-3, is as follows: DSGVTQTPKHLITATGQRVTLRCSPRSGDLSVYWYQQSLDQGLQFLIQYYNGEERAKGNILERFSAQQFPDLHSELNLSSLELGDSALYFCASSVSAGAKDTQYFGPGTRLTVL.

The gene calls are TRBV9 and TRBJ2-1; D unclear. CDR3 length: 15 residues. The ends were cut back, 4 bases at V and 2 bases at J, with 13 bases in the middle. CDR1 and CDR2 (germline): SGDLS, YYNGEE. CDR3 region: CASSTDPGPYNEQFF. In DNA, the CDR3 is TGTGCCAGCAGCACGGACCCGGGCCCCTACAATGAGCAGTTCTTC.

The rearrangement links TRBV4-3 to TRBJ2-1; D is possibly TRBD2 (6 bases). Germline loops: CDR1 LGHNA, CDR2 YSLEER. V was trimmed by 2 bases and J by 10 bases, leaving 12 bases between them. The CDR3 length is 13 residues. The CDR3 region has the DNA TGCGCCAGCAGCCAACACCTGGGGGGAGAGCAGTTCTTC. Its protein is CASSQHLGGEQFF.

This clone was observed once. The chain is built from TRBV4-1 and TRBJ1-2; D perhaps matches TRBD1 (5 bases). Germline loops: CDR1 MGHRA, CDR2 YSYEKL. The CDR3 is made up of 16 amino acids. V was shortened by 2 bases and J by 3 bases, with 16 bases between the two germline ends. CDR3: CASSQPLTDRHYGYTF. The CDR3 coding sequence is TGCGCCAGCAGCCAACCGTTGACAGATCGGCACTATGGCTACACCTTC.

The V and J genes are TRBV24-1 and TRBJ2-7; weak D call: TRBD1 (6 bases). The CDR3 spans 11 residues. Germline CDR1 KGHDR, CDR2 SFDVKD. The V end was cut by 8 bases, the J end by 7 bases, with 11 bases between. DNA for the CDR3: TGTGCCACCATGTCAGGGGCAGAGCAGTACTTC. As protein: CATMSGAEQYF.

The CDR3 is CSVEDLTDGMNTGELFF. In DNA form, the CDR3 reads TGCAGCGTTGAAGATCTTACGGATGGGATGAACACCGGGGAGCTGTTTTTT. V usage is TRBV29-1 and J usage is TRBJ2-2, with D unresolved. Trimming removed 0 bases at V and 1 base at J, with 15 bases between. The CDR3 runs to 17 residues. The germline V gene encodes CDR1 SQVTM and CDR2 ANQGSEA.

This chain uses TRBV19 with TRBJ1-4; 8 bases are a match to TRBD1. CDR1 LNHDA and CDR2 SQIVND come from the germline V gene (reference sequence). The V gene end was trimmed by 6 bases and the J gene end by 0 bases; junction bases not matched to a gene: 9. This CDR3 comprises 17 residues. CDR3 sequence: CASSGQGVFATNEKLFF. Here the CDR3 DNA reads TGTGCCAGTAGCGGACAGGGCGTATTTGCAACTAATGAAAAACTGTTTTTT.

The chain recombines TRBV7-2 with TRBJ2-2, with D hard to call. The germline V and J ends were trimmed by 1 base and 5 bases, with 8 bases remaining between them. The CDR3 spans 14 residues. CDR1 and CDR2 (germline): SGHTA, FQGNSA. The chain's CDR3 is CASSLDKITGELFF. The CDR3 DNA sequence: TGTGCCAGCAGCTTAGACAAAATAACCGGGGAGCTGTTTTTT.